Listed below are T cell receptor beta chains from one sample, sequenced in a study of T cells in Graves' hyperthyroidism and ophthalmopathy. TCRdb reprocessed the multiplex PCR reads via MiXCR and lists one record per CDR3 protein. The sample carries approximately 400,000 distinct CDR3 sequences, less than 20% recorded once. The sequenced material came from blood. These receptors were taken from a man between 18 and 29 years old with Graves' ophthalmopathy. Both conserved end residues are part of each CDR3. A clone size is listed for some rows: how often the clone was seen (once, few, many), or a class if it is expanded.

v_gene	j_gene	abundance	CDR3aa
TRBV28	TRBJ1-2	.	CASSSPFQGDGYTF
TRBV7-8	TRBJ1-5	few	CASSLAGREFGQPQHF
TRBV6-7	TRBJ1-5	few	CASSYLAKSNQPQHF
TRBV5-4	TRBJ2-7	many	CASSTSGQPPYEQYF
TRBV18	TRBJ2-7	many	CASSATWSREQYF
TRBV5-1	TRBJ1-1	few	CASSPGWGGKTEAFF
TRBV27	TRBJ1-6	.	CASRLEHGSYNSPLHF
TRBV12-3/TRBV12-4	TRBJ2-2	.	CAGSFDRIGELFF
TRBV6-2/TRBV6-3	TRBJ1-3	.	CASSYGTALSGDTIYF
TRBV12-3/TRBV12-4	TRBJ1-4	.	CASRAPGISNEKLFF
TRBV18	TRBJ2-1	many	CASSPPGGTNNEQFF
TRBV5-5	TRBJ1-6	once	CASSQERTGGSPLHF
TRBV2	TRBJ2-3	many	CASVGGQGSDTQYF
TRBV10-3	TRBJ2-1	.	CAISEGTGSYNEQFF
TRBV6-2/TRBV6-3	TRBJ1-4	many	CASSYSQTGEFATNEKLFF
TRBV5-5	TRBJ2-5	.	CASSLGGPEETQYF
TRBV27	TRBJ1-1	.	CASSLSSLDEAFF
TRBV19	TRBJ2-5	few	CASSIGGSQETQYF
TRBV29-1	TRBJ2-5	many	CSVETAGETQYF
TRBV20-1	TRBJ2-3	few	CSAAGGFAHLSTDTQYF
TRBV11-2	TRBJ2-3	many	CASSPNRGLGTDTQYF
TRBV7-3	TRBJ2-3	many	CASSLMGTASTDTQYF
TRBV6-1	TRBJ2-5	many	CASSADYRETQYF
TRBV6-1	TRBJ2-5	.	CASSEYPRYQETQYF
TRBV6-1	TRBJ2-3	few	CASRARQTRDTQYF
TRBV2	TRBJ1-5	.	CASEGGQSSNQPQHF
TRBV24-1	TRBJ1-1	.	CATSDKNRKAFF
TRBV7-3	TRBJ2-7	many	CASSLQARAEQYF
TRBV5-1	TRBJ1-3	few	CASSQGPSSGNTIYF
TRBV5-1	TRBJ1-4	many	CASRRGSTNEKLFF
TRBV9	TRBJ2-3	.	CASSPRGQEDTQYF
TRBV6-4	TRBJ2-3	few	CASMKSGGASDTQYF
TRBV28	TRBJ1-1	many	CASSTQVNTEAFF
TRBV20-1	TRBJ2-4	few	CSASPGTAPGVNIQYF
TRBV16	TRBJ1-1	many	CASSPQGPMNTEAFF
TRBV7-9	TRBJ1-5	.	CASSRDRGRDNSNQPQHF
TRBV25-1	TRBJ2-1	.	CASSELAVTYNEQFF
TRBV10-2	TRBJ1-6	.	CASRLGAESPLHF
TRBV7-2	TRBJ2-7	once	CASSLAHRAFEQYF
TRBV27	TRBJ1-6	.	CASSLSVGVDSPLHF
TRBV5-6	TRBJ1-4	many	CASSLTLDSSIPLATNEKLFF
TRBV6-5	TRBJ1-1	.	CASSSGQVRHTEAFF
TRBV2	TRBJ1-5	many	CASTWTAGDQPQHF
TRBV28	TRBJ1-5	.	CASSASGPEGQPQHF